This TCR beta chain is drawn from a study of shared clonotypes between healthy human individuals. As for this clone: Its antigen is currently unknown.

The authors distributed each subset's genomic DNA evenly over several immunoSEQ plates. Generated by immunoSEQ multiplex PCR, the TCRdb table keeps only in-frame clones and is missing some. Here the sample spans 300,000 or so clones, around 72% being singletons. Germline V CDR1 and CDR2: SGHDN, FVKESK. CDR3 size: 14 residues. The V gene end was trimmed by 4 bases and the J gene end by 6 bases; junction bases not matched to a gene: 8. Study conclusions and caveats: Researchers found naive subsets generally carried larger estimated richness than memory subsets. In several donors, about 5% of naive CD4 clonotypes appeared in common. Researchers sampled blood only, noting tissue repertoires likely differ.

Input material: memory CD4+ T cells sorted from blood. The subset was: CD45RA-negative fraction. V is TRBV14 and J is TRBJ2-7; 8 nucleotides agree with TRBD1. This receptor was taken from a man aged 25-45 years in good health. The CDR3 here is CASSPPDREAEQYF. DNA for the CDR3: TGTGCCAGCAGCCCCCCGGACAGGGAGGCCGAGCAGTACTTC.